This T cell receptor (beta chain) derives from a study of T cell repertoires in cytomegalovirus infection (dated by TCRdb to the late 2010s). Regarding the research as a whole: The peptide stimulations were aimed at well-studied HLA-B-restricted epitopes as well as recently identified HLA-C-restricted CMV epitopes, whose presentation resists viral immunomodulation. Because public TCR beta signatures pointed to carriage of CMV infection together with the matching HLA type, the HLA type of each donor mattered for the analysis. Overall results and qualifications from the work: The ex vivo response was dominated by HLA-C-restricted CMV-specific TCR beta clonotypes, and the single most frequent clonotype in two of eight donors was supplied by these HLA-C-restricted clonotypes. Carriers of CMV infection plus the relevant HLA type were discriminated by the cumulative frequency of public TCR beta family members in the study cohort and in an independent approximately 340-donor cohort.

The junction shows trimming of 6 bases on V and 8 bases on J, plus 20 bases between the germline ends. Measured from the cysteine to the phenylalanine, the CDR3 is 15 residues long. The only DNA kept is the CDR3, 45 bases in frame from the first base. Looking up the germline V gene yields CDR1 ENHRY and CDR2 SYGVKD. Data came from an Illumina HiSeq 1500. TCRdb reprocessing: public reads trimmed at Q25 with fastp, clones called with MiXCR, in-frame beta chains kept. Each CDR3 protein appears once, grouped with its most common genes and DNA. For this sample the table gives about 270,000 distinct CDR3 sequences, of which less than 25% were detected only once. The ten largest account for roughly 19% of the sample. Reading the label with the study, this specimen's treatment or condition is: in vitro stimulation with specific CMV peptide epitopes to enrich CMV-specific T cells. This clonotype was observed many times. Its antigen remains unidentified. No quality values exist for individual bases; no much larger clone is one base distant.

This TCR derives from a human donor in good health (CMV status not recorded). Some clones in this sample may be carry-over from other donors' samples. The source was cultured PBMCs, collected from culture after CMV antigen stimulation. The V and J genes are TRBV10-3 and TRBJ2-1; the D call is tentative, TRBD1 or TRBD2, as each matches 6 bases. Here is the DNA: TGTGCCATCAGCATCCGGGACACACCGGGGGATGAGCAGTTCTTC. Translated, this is CAISIRDTPGDEQFF.